This T cell receptor beta chain was recorded in a study of blood T cell repertoires in COVID-19. TCRdb's table, derived via immunoSEQ multiplex PCR, lists solely in-frame clones and lacks some. The profile covers some 120,000 clones, with roughly 80% appearing a single time and approximately 2% taken by the ten largest. V was clipped by 4 bases and J by 3 bases, with 8 bases between them. This CDR3 comprises 13 residues. Germline V gives CDR1 SGDLS, CDR2 YYNGEE. The receptor was derived from a man aged 70-80 years with acute or convalescent COVID-19. The sample taken for sequencing was peripheral blood. The V call is TRBV9, the J call TRBJ1-3, with D possibly matching TRBD1 (5 bases). As DNA, the CDR3 is TGTGCCAGCAGCAAGGGGTTTGGAAACACCATATATTTT. Amino acid sequence: CASSKGFGNTIYF.